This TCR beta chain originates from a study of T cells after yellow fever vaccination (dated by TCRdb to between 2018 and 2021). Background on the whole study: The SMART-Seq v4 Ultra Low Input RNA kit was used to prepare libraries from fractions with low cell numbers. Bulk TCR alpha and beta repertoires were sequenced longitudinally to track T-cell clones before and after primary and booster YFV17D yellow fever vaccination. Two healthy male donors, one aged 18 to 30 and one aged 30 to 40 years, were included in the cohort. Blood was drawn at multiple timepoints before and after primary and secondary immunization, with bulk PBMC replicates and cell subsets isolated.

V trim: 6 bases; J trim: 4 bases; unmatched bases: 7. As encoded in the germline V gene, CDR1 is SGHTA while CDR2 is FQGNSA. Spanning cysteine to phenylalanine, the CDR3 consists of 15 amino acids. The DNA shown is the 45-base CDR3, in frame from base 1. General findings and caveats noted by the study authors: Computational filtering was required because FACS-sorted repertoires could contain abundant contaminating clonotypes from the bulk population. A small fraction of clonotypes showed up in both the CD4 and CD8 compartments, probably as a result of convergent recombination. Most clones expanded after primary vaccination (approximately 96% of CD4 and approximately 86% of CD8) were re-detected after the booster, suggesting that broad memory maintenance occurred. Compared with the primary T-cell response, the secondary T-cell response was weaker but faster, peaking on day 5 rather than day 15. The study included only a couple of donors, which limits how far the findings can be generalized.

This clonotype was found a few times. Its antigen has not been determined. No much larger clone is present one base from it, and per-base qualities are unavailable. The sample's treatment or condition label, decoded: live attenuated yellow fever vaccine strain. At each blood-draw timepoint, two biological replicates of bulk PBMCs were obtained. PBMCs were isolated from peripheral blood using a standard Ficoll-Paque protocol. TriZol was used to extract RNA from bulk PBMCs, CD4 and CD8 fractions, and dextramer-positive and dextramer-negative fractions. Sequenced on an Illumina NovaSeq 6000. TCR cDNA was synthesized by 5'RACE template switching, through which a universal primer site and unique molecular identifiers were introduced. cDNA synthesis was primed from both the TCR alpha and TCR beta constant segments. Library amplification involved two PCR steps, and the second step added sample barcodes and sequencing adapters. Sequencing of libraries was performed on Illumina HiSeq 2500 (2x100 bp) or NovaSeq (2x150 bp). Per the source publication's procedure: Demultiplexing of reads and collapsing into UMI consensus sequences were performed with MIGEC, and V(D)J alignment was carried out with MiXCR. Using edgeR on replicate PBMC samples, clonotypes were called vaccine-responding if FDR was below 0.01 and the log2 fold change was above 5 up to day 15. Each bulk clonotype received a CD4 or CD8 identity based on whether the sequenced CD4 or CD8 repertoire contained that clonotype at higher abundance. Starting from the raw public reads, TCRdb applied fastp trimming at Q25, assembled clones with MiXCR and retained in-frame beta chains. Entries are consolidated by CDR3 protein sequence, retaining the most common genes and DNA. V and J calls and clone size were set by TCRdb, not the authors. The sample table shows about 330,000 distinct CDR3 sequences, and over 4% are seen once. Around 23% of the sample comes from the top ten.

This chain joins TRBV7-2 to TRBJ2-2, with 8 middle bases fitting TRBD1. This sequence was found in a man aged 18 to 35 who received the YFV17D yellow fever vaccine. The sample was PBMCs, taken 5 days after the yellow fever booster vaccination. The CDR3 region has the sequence CASRIDRGATGELFF. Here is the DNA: TGTGCCAGCAGGATTGACAGGGGAGCCACCGGGGAGCTGTTTTTT.